The sequence of this TCR beta chain was determined in a study of blood T cell repertoires in COVID-19. Turning to the study itself: Nucleic acid was either cDNA or gDNA, and it came from T cells, B-cell-depleted T cells, or PBMCs.

Trimming took 5 bases from V and 0 from J; bases not matched to a gene: 7. Germline V gene data show CDR1 as MNHEY and CDR2 as SVGAGI. The CDR3 totals 15 residues. Method: immunoSEQ multiplex PCR; TCRdb's copy keeps in-frame clones and lacks some. The data show around 270,000 clones, with around 90% seen just once and roughly 5% held by the top ten. Seattle-derived patients entered the study during active infection and were followed longitudinally. Sequencing was done on a sample of peripheral blood. The TCR originated in a woman aged 55 to 70 with COVID-19, enrolled during active disease. The chain links TRBV6-5 to TRBJ2-7; 7 bases fit TRBD1. The CDR3 loop reads CASSRPGQSSYEQYF. As DNA, the CDR3 is TGTGCCAGCAGTCGTCCGGGACAGAGCTCCTACGAGCAGTACTTC.